Below are 29 T cell receptor beta chains sequenced from a single sample in a study of blood T cell repertoires in COVID-19. Repertoires were generated with immunoSEQ multiplex PCR, while TCRdb's copy carries only in-frame clones and drops some. The table has about 81,000 clones, more than 80% seen once. The sample consisted of peripheral blood. The receptors were sampled from a human donor in a cohort sampled during active COVID-19.

The chain links TRBV7-9 to TRBJ1-2; D is ambiguous. With 2 bases removed from V and 0 bases from J, the gap between germline ends came to 16 bases. The CDR3 has 17 residues. Germline lookup yields CDR1 SEHNR and CDR2 FQNEAQ (reference sequence). The CDR3 reads CASSLSGQDVPNYGYTF. In DNA form, the CDR3 reads TGTGCCAGCAGCTTATCGGGTCAAGACGTACCTAACTATGGCTACACCTTC.

V and J are TRBV7-8 and TRBJ2-7, with 10 bases that match TRBD2. Germline CDR1 is SGHVS and CDR2 is FQNEAQ. Trimming took 1 base from V and 4 from J; bases not matched to a gene: 7. This CDR3 region has 16 residues. The CDR3 region is CASSLVLAGAEYEQYF. The CDR3 DNA reads TGTGCCAGCAGCTTAGTCCTAGCGGGGGCTGAATACGAGCAGTACTTC.

This chain uses TRBV29-1 with TRBJ1-5; a weak D match, TRBD1 (5 bases). The CDR3 runs to 14 residues. CDR1 and CDR2 (germline): SQVTM, ANQGSEA. V was pared by 1 base and J by 5 bases, with 12 bases between. The CDR3 protein is CSVEGSGGDQPQHF. The DNA for the CDR3 is TGCAGCGTTGAAGGTTCCGGGGGGGATCAGCCCCAGCATTTT.

There are a few counts of this clone. J is TRBJ2-7 and V is TRBV6-1, with 8 bases aligning to TRBD1. The CDR3 consists of 17 residues. The V segment lost 3 bases and the J segment 3 bases; nucleotides outside the gene matches: 13. Per germline, CDR1 MNHNS and CDR2 SASEGT. The CDR3 region is CASSDRFVGTGGYEQYF. CDR3 in DNA: TGTGCCAGCAGTGATCGGTTTGTTGGGACAGGAGGCTACGAGCAGTACTTC.

This clone was detected only once. In nucleotides, the CDR3 is TGCGCCAGGGGGACAGTTTATCCGAGGCAGCCCCAGCATTTT. Its translation is CARGTVYPRQPQHF. The V call is TRBV5-1, the J call TRBJ1-5, with 7 bases aligning to TRBD1. Germline CDR1 and CDR2: SGHRS and YFSETQ. This CDR3 is 14 amino acids long. V trimming: 8 bases; J trimming: 7 bases; junction bases outside the gene matches: 12.

The gene calls are TRBV28 and TRBJ2-7, with a tentative D call TRBD1 (5 bases). Germline CDR1 reads MDHEN; CDR2 reads SYDVKM. The CDR3 length is 15 residues. Between the trimmed V and J ends, which lost 2 bases and 3 bases, there was a span of 14 bases. CDR3 nucleotides: TGTGCCAGCAGTTTACAGGGATGGGCCGTCTACGAGCAGTACTTC. Translation: CASSLQGWAVYEQYF.

This chain uses TRBV28 with TRBJ2-1, with D tentatively TRBD2 (6 bases). Trimming took off 5 bases at V and 7 bases at J, with 15 bases between the two ends. The V gene's germline CDR1 is MDHEN and CDR2 SYDVKM. This CDR3 contains 14 residues. The chain's CDR3 is CASSIGDSSNEQFF. As DNA, the CDR3 is TGTGCCAGCAGTATAGGGGACTCGTCAAATGAGCAGTTCTTC. Full variable domain (rest looked up from reference TRBV28 and TRBJ2-1): DVKVTQSSRYLVKRTGEKVFLECVQDMDHENMFWYRQDPGLGLRLIYFSYDVKMKEKGDIPEGYSVSREKKERFSLILESASTNQTSMYLCASSIGDSSNEQFFGPGTRLTVL.

This chain connects TRBV11-3 to TRBJ2-3; 8 nucleotides match TRBD1. V shed 5 bases and J 2 bases; nucleotides not matched to a gene: 6. The CDR3 has 15 amino acids. From germline, CDR1 is SGHNT and CDR2 YENEEA. The CDR3 DNA sequence: TGTGCCAGCAGCGAGACAGGGGATTACACAGATACGCAGTATTTT. Translation gives CASSETGDYTDTQYF.

This clone occurred once. The CDR3 here is CASSRERPANTGELFF. CDR3 coding DNA: TGTGCCAGCTCACGGGAGCGACCAGCGAACACCGGGGAGCTGTTTTTT. The chain combines TRBV18 with TRBJ2-2, with D possibly TRBD2 on 5 matching bases. The CDR3 runs 16 residues. In germline, CDR1 is KGHSH, CDR2 LQKENI. Trimming cost V 4 bases and J 0 bases, with 12 bases left between them.

By share, this clone ranks as medium-sized. This chain connects TRBV7-6 to TRBJ1-3; D gene unclear. The CDR3 runs to 16 residues. V lost 4 bases and J lost 0, with 13 bases in between. CDR1 and CDR2 (germline): SGHVS, FNYEAQ. The CDR3 sequence: CASSSPGFDSGNTIYF. The CDR3 region has the DNA TGTGCCAGCAGCTCCCCGGGGTTTGACTCTGGAAACACCATATATTTT.

The chain joins TRBV4-2 to TRBJ2-2; 8 bases are shared with TRBD1. Germline V gene sequence: CDR1 LGHNA, CDR2 YNFKEQ. This CDR3 contains 16 residues. V lost 1 base and J lost 3; bases outside the gene matches: 4. CDR3 in DNA: TGTGCCAGCAGCCAAGCAGGGGGCAGAGACACCGGGGAGCTGTTTTTT. Protein product: CASSQAGGRDTGELFF.

The chain employs TRBV19 and TRBJ2-7; D may be TRBD1 (5 bases). CDR3 size: 13 residues. The germline V and J ends were trimmed by 7 bases and 2 bases, with 12 bases remaining between them. The germline gives CDR1 LNHDA, CDR2 SQIVND (reference sequence). DNA for the CDR3: TGTGCCAGTATGAAGACAGAGACCTACGAGCAGTACTTC. As protein: CASMKTETYEQYF.

The rearrangement joins TRBV20-1 to TRBJ1-1; D is unclear. The CDR3 runs to 13 residues. Per germline, CDR1 DFQATT and CDR2 SNEGSKA (reference sequence). Trimming stripped 3 bases from V and 4 bases from J, with 12 bases between. The CDR3 region is CSASTWEGTEAFF. CDR3 coding DNA: TGCAGTGCTAGTACATGGGAGGGCACTGAAGCTTTCTTT.

The rearrangement joins TRBV21-1 to TRBJ2-4; the table's D gene call, TRBD1, was not cross checked with the DNA. TRBV21-1 is a pseudogene segment. The CDR3 totals 14 residues. The CDR3, as DNA: TGTGCCAGCAGCAAGTGGCACCTGAAAAACATTCAGTACTTC. This codes for CASSKWHLKNIQYF.

This clone appeared once. The sample holds other DNA sequences that translate to the same CDR3. The chain is built from TRBV5-1 and TRBJ1-4, with TRBD1 identical over 8 bases. Looked up from germline, CDR1 is SGHRS and CDR2 is YFSETQ. J lost 8 bases, V lost 2 bases, and 5 bases had no gene match. The CDR3 spans 14 residues. CDR3 in DNA: TGCGCCAGCAGCTTAGGACAGGGAGGCGAAAAACTGTTTTTT. Translated, it gives CASSLGQGGEKLFF.

This chain uses TRBV24-1 with TRBJ2-1; TRBD1 agrees at 9 bases. The length of the CDR3 is 15 residues. Germline trimming cut 2 bases from V and 4 bases from J; bases unmatched to any gene: 2. Germline loops: CDR1 KGHDR, CDR2 SFDVKD. The CDR3, as DNA: TGTGCCACCAGTGATTGGACAGGGGATTACAATGAGCAGTTCTTC. Translated, it gives CATSDWTGDYNEQFF.

The chain is built from TRBV27 and TRBJ2-7; 8 bases fit TRBD2. V gave up 5 bases and J gave up 5 bases; unmatched junction bases: 11. CDR3 length: 15 residues. CDR1 is MNHEY, CDR2 SMNVEV, per germline (reference sequence). CDR3 coding DNA: TGTGCCAGCAGTATCGGGACTAGTGGGGCCAACGAGCAGTACTTC. This translates into CASSIGTSGANEQYF.

This chain uses TRBV2 with TRBJ2-1, with a weak D call TRBD1 (6 bases). Trimming left V 6 bases short and J 1 base short, with 16 bases between. The CDR3 is 16 residues long. Germline lookup yields CDR1 SNHLY and CDR2 FYNNEI. The CDR3 DNA is TGTGCCAGCAGCCAGGGATACAGGGTATCCTACAATGAGCAGTTCTTC. It translates to CASSQGYRVSYNEQFF.

The CDR3 coding sequence is TGTGCCAGTAGTATGCGGGGAACCGGGTTTGGCACTAATGAAAAACTGTTTTTT. It yields the protein CASSMRGTGFGTNEKLFF. The chain uses TRBV19 and TRBJ1-4; D is undetermined. The germline V gene has CDR1 LNHDA and CDR2 SQIVND (reference sequence). Between the trimmed V and J ends, which lost 3 bases and 2 bases, there was a span of 19 bases. This CDR3 is built from 18 residues.

This chain connects TRBV5-1 to TRBJ2-5; 8 positions agree with TRBD1. The CDR3 contains 15 residues. Germline V lookup: CDR1 SGHRS, CDR2 YFSETQ. With V trimmed by 0 bases and J by 5 bases, 6 bases remained unmatched. CDR3 residues: CASSLADRVEETQYF. The CDR3 DNA reads as TGCGCCAGCAGCTTGGCGGACAGGGTGGAGGAGACCCAGTACTTC.

Worth noting for this clone: One end of the junction fails to match germline, which may point to a read error. V is TRBV28 and J is TRBJ2-1; D gene ambiguous. Germline V lookup: CDR1 MDHEN, CDR2 SYDVKM. The CDR3 extends over 11 amino acids. The CDR3 spells CASTPQTRWIF. CDR3 sequence (DNA): TGTGCCAGCACCCCGCAGACCAGGTGGATCTTC.

This chain joins TRBV3-1 (or the pseudogene TRBV3-2) and TRBJ2-1, with D perhaps TRBD1 (7 bases). The CDR3 covers 18 residues. V was shortened by 3 bases and J by 0 bases, with 18 bases between the two germline ends. The V gene's germline CDR1 is LGHDT and CDR2 YNNKEL (reference sequence). The CDR3 region is CASSHATNRGGSYNEQFF. CDR3 DNA sequence: TGTGCCAGCAGCCACGCTACAAACAGGGGAGGCTCCTACAATGAGCAGTTCTTC.

V usage is TRBV4-1 and J usage is TRBJ2-3, with 7 nucleotides matching TRBD2. V lost 0 bases, J lost 4 bases, and 4 bases stayed unmatched. The CDR3 sequence is 15 residues long. Germline CDR1 MGHRA, CDR2 YSYEKL. The CDR3 region is CASSQDRLAADTQYF. As DNA, the CDR3 is TGCGCCAGCAGCCAAGATCGTCTAGCGGCAGATACGCAGTATTTT.

The chain carries TRBV5-1 and TRBJ1-1; D is possibly TRBD1 (6 bases). Germline V lookup: CDR1 SGHRS, CDR2 YFSETQ. The CDR3 is 14 residues long. Deletions cut 4 bases from V and 2 bases from J, with 12 bases between. The chain's CDR3 is CASSQWGGNTEAFF. Here the CDR3 DNA reads TGCGCCAGCAGCCAGTGGGGGGGCAACACTGAAGCTTTCTTT.

V gene TRBV5-5 combines with J gene TRBJ2-2; 7 bases align to TRBD1. The trim removed 1 base at V and 3 bases at J, leaving 9 bases unmatched. Germline V gene sequence: CDR1 SGHKS, CDR2 YYEKEE (reference sequence). The length of the CDR3 is 17 residues. CDR3 in amino acids: CASSLLLRGGDTGELFF. The CDR3 DNA follows: TGTGCCAGCAGCTTGTTACTTAGAGGGGGCGACACCGGGGAGCTGTTTTTT.

The V and J genes are TRBV11-2 and TRBJ2-2; D is perhaps TRBD1 (6 bases). This CDR3 has 16 residues. Germline loops: CDR1 SGHAT, CDR2 FQNNGV. The germline V and J ends were trimmed by 4 bases and 7 bases, with 19 bases remaining between them. CDR3 in DNA: TGTGCCAGCAGCTCACGAAGGGCAGGGGCTGGCGGGGAGCTGTTTTTT. Protein sequence: CASSSRRAGAGGELFF.

CDR3: CASSESSGGAATGANVLTF. CDR3 bases: TGTGCCAGCAGTGAAAGTAGCGGGGGGGCCGCGACTGGGGCCAACGTCCTGACTTTC. The chain has TRBV6-1 and TRBJ2-6, with 11 bases lining up with TRBD2. V shed 2 bases, J shed 2 bases, and the junction held 8 bases outside the gene matches. The germline gives CDR1 MNHNS, CDR2 SASEGT. The CDR3 extends over 19 amino acids.

This chain uses TRBV5-4 with TRBJ1-2; 8 bases are shared with TRBD1. This CDR3 contains 14 residues. V was clipped by 0 bases and J by 8 bases; unmatched bases: 6. Looked up from germline, CDR1 is SGHNT and CDR2 is YYREEE (reference sequence). CDR3 nucleotide sequence: TGTGCCAGCAGCTTGGATTCAGGGGGCTCGGGCTACACCTTC. Protein sequence: CASSLDSGGSGYTF.

This clone is a singleton in its sample. The J gene is TRBJ2-1, the V gene TRBV5-1; 11 positions agree with TRBD1. V was clipped by 7 bases and J by 8 bases; unmatched bases: 11. This CDR3 region has 15 residues. Germline assignment: CDR1 SGHRS and CDR2 YFSETQ. The DNA of the CDR3 is TGCGCCAGCGCCTTGGACAGGGGGCGCAGAGATGAGCAGTTCTTC. Its translation is CASALDRGRRDEQFF.